This T cell receptor beta chain was documented in a study of cytomegalovirus exposure and HLA in healthy donors. Study-level information: Most genotyped donors, roughly 83% of fewer than 400, had Caucasian-associated genetic ancestry.

The PCR used 60 Vbeta and 13 Jbeta primers. The repertoire was sequenced with immunoSEQ multiplex PCR; TCRdb's copy has only in-frame clones and lacks some. The data show approximately 120,000 clones, over 60% seen once. Overall study findings and caveats: Productive rates of about 90% or about 30% were seen for most TCR beta V segments in an earlier analysis. The study designated 150 or so TCR beta chains cytomegalovirus-associated.

Trimming took off 0 bases at V and 10 bases at J, with 11 bases between the two ends. The germline gives CDR1 SGHNT, CDR2 YYREEE (reference sequence). This CDR3 has 13 amino acids. For this clone: Its target is not known. The identical CDR3 is also encoded by other nucleotide sequences in the sample.

Sequences were obtained from PBMCs. The sequence was obtained from a man between 50 and 59 years old in good health and CMV-seronegative. The chain is built from TRBV5-4 and TRBJ2-1, with D possibly TRBD1 on 5 matching bases. CDR3 DNA sequence: TGTGCCAGCAGCTTGGGGGGCCGGGTCGAGCAGTTCTTC. Translating it yields CASSLGGRVEQFF.